A single sample is the source of the 23 T cell receptor beta chains below, sequenced in a study of shared clonotypes between healthy human individuals. The naive CD8 fraction comprised CD45RO-negative cells positively selected for CCR7 and excluded terminally differentiated effector memory CD45RA+ cells. Method: immunoSEQ multiplex PCR; TCRdb's copy keeps in-frame clones and lacks some. The sample includes over 2 million clones, approximately 94% of them seen just once. Source material: naive CD8+ T cells sorted from blood. The source is a man aged 18 to 30 in good health.

V is TRBV19 and J is TRBJ2-7; a possible D gene is TRBD1 (5 bases). V lost 2 bases, J lost 3 bases, and 14 bases lay in between. The CDR3 contains 15 residues. Per germline, CDR1 LNHDA and CDR2 SQIVND (reference sequence). The CDR3 loop reads CASSINRGYNYEQYF. CDR3 bases: TGTGCCAGTAGTATAAATAGGGGCTATAACTACGAGCAGTACTTC.

This clone was seen once. V usage is TRBV7-4 and J usage is TRBJ2-7; D is perhaps TRBD2 (5 bases). Germline values: CDR1 SGHVT, CDR2 SQSDAQ. The CDR3 consists of 14 residues. Trimming took 1 base from V and 4 from J, leaving 11 bases between them. CDR3 sequence (DNA): TGTGCCAGCAGCTTAGTCCGGCGGGCTTACGAGCAGTACTTC. This gives the protein CASSLVRRAYEQYF.

The gene calls are TRBV6-1 and TRBJ2-5; TRBD2 is a possible D gene (5 bases). From germline, CDR1 is MNHNS and CDR2 SASEGT. Trimming pared 6 bases from V and 4 bases from J, leaving 12 bases between. The CDR3 length is 13 residues. Here the CDR3 DNA reads TGTGCCAGCAGCGGGGAAATGGCAGAGACCCAGTACTTC. Translated: CASSGEMAETQYF.

The V and J genes are TRBV7-2 and TRBJ2-2; possible D gene TRBD2, 5 bases. The CDR3 runs 15 residues. V was shortened by 5 bases and J by 5 bases, with 15 bases between the two germline ends. CDR1 is SGHTA and CDR2 is FQGNSA in the germline V gene. The CDR3 loop reads CASSVGPEETGELFF. DNA for the CDR3: TGTGCCAGCAGCGTAGGCCCGGAGGAAACCGGGGAGCTGTTTTTT.

Remarks on this clone: At the DNA level, this CDR3 is encoded by other sequences in the same sample as well. The chain carries TRBV14 and TRBJ2-7; D is undetermined. CDR3 length: 13 amino acids. The germline V gene encodes CDR1 SGHDN and CDR2 FVKESK. Trimming took 0 bases from V and 2 from J, leaving 5 bases between them. CDR3 coding DNA: TGTGCCAGCAGCCAAGACCTTACCTACGAGCAGTACTTC. This sequence encodes CASSQDLTYEQYF.

This chain connects TRBV10-3 to TRBJ2-7; D may match TRBD1 or TRBD2 (5 bases each). CDR3 length: 13 residues. Germline lookup yields CDR1 ENHRY and CDR2 SYGVKD. Between the trimmed V and J ends, which lost 2 bases and 6 bases, there was a span of 11 bases. The CDR3: CAISEPGTGEQYF. CDR3 nucleotides: TGTGCCATCAGTGAGCCAGGGACGGGCGAGCAGTACTTC.

The chain employs TRBV30 and TRBJ2-7, with 7 positions matching TRBD1. Per germline, CDR1 GTSNPN and CDR2 SVGIG (reference sequence). V was clipped by 5 bases and J by 7 bases; unmatched bases: 5. The CDR3 runs to 11 residues. The CDR3 is CAWSQGKEQYF. The CDR3, as DNA: TGTGCCTGGTCACAGGGGAAAGAGCAGTACTTC.

This chain links TRBV5-6 with TRBJ1-4; TRBD1 matches at 7 bases. CDR1 is SGHDT and CDR2 is YYEEEE in the germline V gene. This CDR3 comprises 13 residues. V shed 5 bases and J 6 bases; nucleotides not matched to a gene: 4. The CDR3 bases are TGTGCCAGCAGTTGGGACAGAGATGAAAAACTGTTTTTT. The encoded protein is CASSWDRDEKLFF.

This clone was seen a single time. CDR3 amino acids: CAWERAGTDNEQFF. The CDR3 nucleotides read TGTGCCTGGGAGAGGGCGGGGACAGACAATGAGCAGTTCTTC. The chain joins TRBV30 to TRBJ2-1; D might be TRBD1 (7 bases). Germline values: CDR1 GTSNPN, CDR2 SVGIG (reference sequence). The CDR3 sequence is 14 residues long. Trimming shortened V by 5 bases and J by 5 bases, and 16 bases separated the two germline ends. Together with reference TRBV30 and TRBJ2-1, the CDR3 gives the full variable domain: SQTIHQWPATLVQPVGSPLSLECTVEGTSNPNLYWYRQAAGRGLQLLFYSVGIGQISSEVPQNLSASRPQDRQFILSSKKLLLSDSGFYLCAWERAGTDNEQFFGPGTRLTVL.

This chain uses TRBV6-4 with TRBJ1-4; 10 bases fit TRBD1. This CDR3 contains 14 residues. Germline assignment: CDR1 MRHNA and CDR2 SNTAGT. With 4 bases clipped from V and 8 bases from J, the junction kept 4 bases outside the gene matches. This CDR3 is CASSVRTGGEKLFF. The DNA for the CDR3 is TGTGCCAGCAGTGTTAGGACAGGGGGAGAAAAACTGTTTTTT.

The sample holds one count of this clone. The chain recombines TRBV6-6 with TRBJ2-7; D perhaps matches TRBD1 (6 bases). From germline, CDR1 is MNHNY and CDR2 SVGAGI (reference sequence). This CDR3 has 16 amino acids. Trimming cost V 8 bases and J 0 bases, with 20 bases left between them. This CDR3 reads CASGPTRTVRSYEQYF. Written as DNA, the CDR3 is TGTGCCAGCGGACCTACTAGGACAGTTCGCTCCTACGAGCAGTACTTC.

The chain links TRBV27 to TRBJ2-7; D is possibly TRBD1 (5 bases). CDR3 length: 14 residues. Between the trimmed V and J ends, which lost 2 bases and 3 bases, there was a span of 11 bases. The V gene's germline CDR1 is MNHEY and CDR2 SMNVEV (reference sequence). This CDR3 is CASSLQGNYYEQYF. CDR3 coding DNA: TGTGCCAGCAGTTTACAGGGAAACTACTACGAGCAGTACTTC.

This sequence joins TRBV5-1 and TRBJ2-7; the match to TRBD1 covers 7 bases. In germline, CDR1 is SGHRS, CDR2 YFSETQ. CDR3 size: 15 residues. V lost 1 base, J lost 1 base, and 5 bases stayed unmatched. The CDR3 DNA reads TGCGCCAGCAGCTTGATTCCGGGACAGTCCTACGAGCAGTACTTC. This encodes CASSLIPGQSYEQYF.

This chain joins TRBV21-1 and TRBJ1-1; the table's D gene call, TRBD1, was not cross checked with the DNA. TRBV21-1 is an annotated pseudogene. The CDR3 is 15 residues long. CDR3 residues: CASSRKDRQNTEAFF. The DNA of the CDR3 is TGTGCCAGCAGCAGGAAAGACAGGCAGAACACTGAAGCTTTCTTT.

V is TRBV6-5 and J is TRBJ2-1; TRBD2 agrees at 9 bases. This CDR3 spans 13 amino acids. From germline, CDR1 is MNHEY and CDR2 SVGAGI. The junction had 7 bases not matched to a gene; V was cut back by 7 bases and J by 9 bases. The CDR3 here is CASTISGSTEQFF. The CDR3 nucleotides read TGTGCCAGCACCATTAGCGGGAGCACTGAGCAGTTCTTC.

This clone was seen a single time. The rearrangement uses TRBV4-1 and TRBJ2-7; TRBD2 matches at 10 bases. The CDR3 loop spans 14 amino acids. Germline assignment: CDR1 MGHRA and CDR2 YSYEKL. V lost 5 bases to trimming and J lost 6 bases; unmatched junction nucleotides: 7. This CDR3 reads CASSSTSGRGEQYF. CDR3 in DNA: TGCGCCAGCAGCTCGACTAGCGGGCGGGGCGAGCAGTACTTC.

The CDR3 nucleotides are TGTGCCAGCAGTTACTCGAACTTTGCAGTAGAGACCCAGTACTTC. Protein: CASSYSNFAVETQYF. This chain joins TRBV6-5 and TRBJ2-5; no clear D. This CDR3 contains 15 residues. CDR1 and CDR2 from the germline V gene are MNHEY and SVGAGI. V lost 0 bases and J lost 4, with 12 bases in between.

The V and J genes are TRBV9 and TRBJ1-1; TRBD1 agrees at 11 bases. The CDR3 runs 15 residues. Germline CDR1 SGDLS, CDR2 YYNGEE. V was clipped by 3 bases and J by 6 bases; unmatched bases: 7. This CDR3 is CASSASGTGGPEAFF. The CDR3, as DNA: TGTGCCAGCAGCGCCTCCGGGACAGGGGGGCCTGAAGCTTTCTTT.

About this clone: The junction departs from germline at one end; a sequencing error may be responsible. The chain combines TRBV7-2 with TRBJ1-1, with D uncertain. This CDR3 comprises 14 residues. Germline values: CDR1 SGHTA, CDR2 FQGNSA. CDR3 in DNA: TGTGACAGCAGCTTAGTAGTTGGGGACACTGAAGCTTTCTTT. This gives the protein CDSSLVVGDTEAFF.

The V and J genes are TRBV27 and TRBJ2-5, with TRBD1 matching 9 bases. The DNA end is more similar to TRBJ2-7, so the J call may be wrong. CDR1 MNHEY and CDR2 SMNVEV come from the germline V gene (reference sequence). The CDR3 runs 15 residues. CDR3 sequence: CASSSTGGALYEQYF. The CDR3, as DNA: TGTGCCAGCAGTAGTACAGGGGGCGCGTTGTACGAGCAGTACTTC.

The rearrangement links TRBV7-8 to TRBJ2-7; 9 nucleotides align to TRBD1. Germline-derived CDR1 and CDR2 are SGHVS and FQNEAQ. After removal of 0 bases from V and 3 bases from J, the junction contained 3 bases not matched to a gene. This CDR3 has 15 residues. DNA for the CDR3: TGTGCCAGCAGCTTAGCCGGGACAGGGTACTACGAGCAGTACTTC. It translates to CASSLAGTGYYEQYF.

The J gene is TRBJ1-1, the V gene TRBV5-6, with D unclear. CDR3 size: 13 residues. V shed 4 bases and J shed 3 bases, with 10 bases lying between them. The germline V gene has CDR1 SGHDT and CDR2 YYEEEE. The CDR3 DNA follows: TGTGCCAGCAGCAATTCACTGGACACTGAAGCTTTCTTT. This sequence encodes CASSNSLDTEAFF.

In DNA form, the CDR3 reads TGTGCCTGGAGTGTACAGGGGTTTAGCTCCTACAATGAGCAGTTCTTC. Translated: CAWSVQGFSSYNEQFF. The chain combines TRBV30 with TRBJ2-1; 7 positions match TRBD1. Unmatched junction bases numbered 5, after V lost 0 bases and J lost 0 bases. Germline loops: CDR1 GTSNPN, CDR2 SVGIG (reference sequence). The CDR3 covers 16 residues.